The clone carrying this T cell receptor beta chain came up many times. Antigen: not known. The data belong to a study of identical twins. Regarding the study as a whole: Analyses based on zero insertions could be partly confounded by invariant MAIT and iNKT cells. High-abundance cord blood beta clonotypes had fewer insertions; memory repertoires showed none.

One entry per CDR3 protein, called by TCRdb with MiXCR from the 5' RACE reads. The sample has more than 350,000 distinct CDR3 sequences; roughly 10% are singletons. Sequencing was done on a sample of naive T cells sorted from blood. The sequence was collected from a woman in her forties or fifties in good health.

In DNA, the CDR3 is TGCAGCGTTTCCTGGACAGGGGGAAACTATGGCTACACCTTC. Translating it yields CSVSWTGGNYGYTF. The genes are TRBV29-1 and TRBJ1-2; TRBD1 agrees at 10 bases. This CDR3 has 14 residues. Looked up from germline, CDR1 is SQVTM and CDR2 is ANQGSEA. J was trimmed by 2 bases and V by 5 bases; bases with no gene match: 5.